This T cell receptor beta chain emerged from a study of early T cells in non-severe SARS-CoV-2 infection (dated by TCRdb to the early 2020s). With respect to the entire study: Bulk RNA from unsorted whole blood was used for TCR sequencing, so alpha and beta chains could not be paired.

The study was a case-control design nested within a healthcare worker cohort in London, UK, with weekly nasopharyngeal swab PCR tests and blood sampling. Healthcare workers were recruited during the week of the UK lockdown, between 23 and 31 March 2020, and followed weekly for up to roughly 15 weeks. Receptors were amplified or captured by 5' RACE. Sequencing used a NextSeq 500. The TCR library protocol attached unique molecular identifiers to individual cDNA molecules to correct for sequencing error and PCR bias. Both TCR alpha and beta chains were sequenced, and tight co-correlation was observed between alpha and beta sequence abundances in each sample. The study's own analysis went as follows. Decombinator V4 was used to perform V gene, J gene and CDR3 annotation of TCR sequences. TCRs were defined as expanded if a significant change between any two time points was detected under a Poisson model with p below 0.0001. TCR abundances were normalised to the total number of TCRs sequenced per sample and expressed as counts per million. MAIT TCRs were defined by TRAV1-2 paired with TRAJ12, TRAJ20 or TRAJ33, and iNKT TCRs by TRAV10 paired with TRAJ18. VDJdb, accessed 1 November 2021, was searched for CMV, EBV and SARS-CoV-2 annotated TCRs, excluding TCRs annotated for multiple antigens. TCRdb cleaned the public reads at Q25 with fastp, built clones with MiXCR and kept in-frame beta chains. Each entry is one CDR3 protein sequence, shown with its most common DNA and genes. TCRdb, not the authors, supplied the V and J calls. This sample lists about 100,000 distinct CDR3 sequences; around an eighth were detected once. The biggest ten clones account for 3% to 3.5% of the sample.

Beyond this particular receptor, the publication reports: Matching against VDJdb was skewed toward anti-spike CD8 responses, likely underestimated virus-specific expansions, and missed private and CD4 specificities.

This clonotype was seen more than once but under ten times. Its binding antigen is unknown. No per-base quality is available; no much larger clone lies one base away. The CDR3 goes from the cysteine to the phenylalanine over 11 residues. Solely the CDR3 DNA is kept, with 33 bases framed from the first base. The V and J ends are trimmed by 3 bases and 11 bases, leaving 13 bases between them. As encoded in the germline V gene, CDR1 is SQVTM while CDR2 is ANQGSEA. The source material was whole blood. This clonotype originated in an adult who was a healthcare worker with PCR-confirmed SARS-CoV-2 infection or an uninfected control (not recorded which). The rearrangement joined TRBV29-1 to TRBJ1-1; matching of 6 bases hints at TRBD1 as the D gene. CDR3 region: CSVDRGGSAFF. The DNA sequence is TGCAGCGTTGATCGGGGGGGCTCGGCTTTCTTT.